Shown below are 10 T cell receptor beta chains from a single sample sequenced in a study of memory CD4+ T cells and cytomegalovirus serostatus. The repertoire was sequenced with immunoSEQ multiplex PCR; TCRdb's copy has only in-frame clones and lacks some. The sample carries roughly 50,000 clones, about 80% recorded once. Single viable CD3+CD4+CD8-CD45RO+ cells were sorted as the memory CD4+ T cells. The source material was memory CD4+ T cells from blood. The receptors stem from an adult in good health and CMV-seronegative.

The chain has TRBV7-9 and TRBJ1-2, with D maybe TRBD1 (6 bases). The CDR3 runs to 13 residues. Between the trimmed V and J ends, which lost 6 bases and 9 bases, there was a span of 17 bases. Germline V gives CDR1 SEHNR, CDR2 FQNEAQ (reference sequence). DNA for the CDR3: TGTGCCAGCAGTTTACGGGACACCCAAAGCTACACCTTC. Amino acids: CASSLRDTQSYTF.

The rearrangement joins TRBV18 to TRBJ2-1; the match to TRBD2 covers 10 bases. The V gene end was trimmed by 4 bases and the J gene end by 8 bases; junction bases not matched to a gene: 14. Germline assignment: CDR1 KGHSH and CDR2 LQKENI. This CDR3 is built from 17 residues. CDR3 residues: CASSRTPPSGSGHEQFF. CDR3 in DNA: TGTGCCAGCTCACGAACCCCCCCTAGCGGGAGTGGTCATGAGCAGTTCTTC.

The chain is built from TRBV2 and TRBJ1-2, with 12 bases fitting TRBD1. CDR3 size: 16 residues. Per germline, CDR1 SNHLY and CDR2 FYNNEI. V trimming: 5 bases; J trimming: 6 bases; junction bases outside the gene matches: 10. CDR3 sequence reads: CASSPGQGAAKDGYTF. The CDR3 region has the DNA TGTGCCAGCAGTCCGGGACAGGGGGCCGCCAAGGATGGCTACACCTTC.

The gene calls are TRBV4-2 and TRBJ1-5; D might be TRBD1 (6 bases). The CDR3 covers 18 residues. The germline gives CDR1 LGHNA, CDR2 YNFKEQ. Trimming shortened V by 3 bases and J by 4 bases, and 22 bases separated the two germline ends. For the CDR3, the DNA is TGTGCCAGCAGCCAGAGCGGACAGCGCTCGATTCCTAATCAGCCCCAGCATTTT. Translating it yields CASSQSGQRSIPNQPQHF.

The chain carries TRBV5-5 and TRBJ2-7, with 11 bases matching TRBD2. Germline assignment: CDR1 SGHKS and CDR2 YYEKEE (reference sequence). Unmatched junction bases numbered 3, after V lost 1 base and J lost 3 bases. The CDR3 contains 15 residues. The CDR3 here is CASSLLAGGVYEQYF. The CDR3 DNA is TGTGCCAGCAGCTTGCTAGCGGGAGGAGTCTACGAGCAGTACTTC. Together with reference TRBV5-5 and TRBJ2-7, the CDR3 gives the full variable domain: DAGVTQSPTHLIKTRGQQVTLRCSPISGHKSVSWYQQVLGQGPQFIFQYYEKEERGRGNFPDRFSARQFPNYSSELNVNALLLGDSALYLCASSLLAGGVYEQYFGPGTRLTVT.

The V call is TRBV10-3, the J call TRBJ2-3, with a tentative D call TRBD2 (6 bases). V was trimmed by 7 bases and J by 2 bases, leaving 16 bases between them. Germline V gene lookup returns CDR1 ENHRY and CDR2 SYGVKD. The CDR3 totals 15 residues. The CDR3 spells CAIMRGAGPTDTQYF. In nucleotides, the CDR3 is TGTGCCATCATGCGTGGGGCGGGGCCCACAGATACGCAGTATTTT.

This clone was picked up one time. The CDR3 DNA is TGCGCCAGCAGCCAAGTACGTTTGGCAGGGCCGGCTTTCTTT. Its protein product is CASSQVRLAGPAFF. V and J are TRBV4-3 and TRBJ1-1, with D tentatively TRBD1 (5 bases). The length of the CDR3 is 14 residues. Germline V gives CDR1 LGHNA, CDR2 YSLEER. V dropped 1 base and J dropped 11 bases, with 17 bases sitting between them.

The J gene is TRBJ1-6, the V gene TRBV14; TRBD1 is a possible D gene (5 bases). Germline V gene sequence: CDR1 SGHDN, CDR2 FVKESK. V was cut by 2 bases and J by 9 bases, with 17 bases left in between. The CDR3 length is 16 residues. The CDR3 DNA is TGTGCCAGCAGCCAAAGATCCGGGACGGGAGGTTCACCCCTCCACTTT. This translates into CASSQRSGTGGSPLHF.

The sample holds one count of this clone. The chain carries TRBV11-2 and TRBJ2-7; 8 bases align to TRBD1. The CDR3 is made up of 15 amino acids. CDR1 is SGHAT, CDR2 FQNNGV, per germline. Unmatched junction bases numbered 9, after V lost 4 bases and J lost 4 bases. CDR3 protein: CASSSGPGGGYEQYF. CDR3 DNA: TGTGCCAGCAGCTCTGGACCAGGGGGCGGATACGAGCAGTACTTC.

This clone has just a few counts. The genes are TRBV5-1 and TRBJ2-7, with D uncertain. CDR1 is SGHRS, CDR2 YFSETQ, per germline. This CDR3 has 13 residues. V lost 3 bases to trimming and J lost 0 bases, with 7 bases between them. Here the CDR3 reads CASSSPPSYEQYF. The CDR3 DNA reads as TGCGCCAGCAGCTCCCCCCCCTCCTACGAGCAGTACTTC.